This T cell receptor (beta chain) was profiled in a study of T-cell reconstitution after alpha-beta-depleted transplantation in children. This CDR3 spans 12 amino acids. The V gene's germline CDR1 is SGHAT and CDR2 FQNNGV. V dropped 5 bases and J dropped 8 bases, with 9 bases sitting between them. Unique molecular identifiers were built into the TCRbeta library. TCRdb re-called the PCR reads with MiXCR, one entry per CDR3 protein. Among around 300,000 distinct CDR3 sequences, over 20% were seen once, and the ten largest hold 9.5% to 13%. This TCR was recovered from a male patient between 10 and 17 years old who had a stem cell transplant for acute lymphoblastic leukemia, so the T cells may come from the graft donor. This material consisted of PBMCs, mostly from graft donor cells, taken 180 days after TCRalphabeta/CD19-depleted stem cell transplant. This rearrangement joins TRBV11-2 to TRBJ1-4; D not certain. Here the CDR3 reads CASSDTREKLFF. The CDR3 DNA sequence: TGTGCCAGCAGCGACACAAGGGAAAAACTGTTTTTT.